This T cell receptor (beta chain) is from a study of blood T cells in healthy people across ages. As to this clonotype: Its target is unknown.

The donors, all healthy, were Caucasians living in Russia, aged about 6 to 95. Per-sample yields of isolated PBMCs were at least 6.5 million. A second PCR of 7 to 11 cycles used a sample-barcoded 5' primer and a J-beta primer mix. From the 5' RACE reads, TCRdb called clonotypes with MiXCR, one entry per CDR3 protein. The repertoire consists of some 1.1 million distinct CDR3 sequences, with around two fifths occurring once and the leading ten covering about an eighth. Study-wide results and caveats: Naive CD4+ cell counts and diversity both ran higher in long-lived than in aged donors.

Germline CDR1 and CDR2: SQVTM and ANQGSEA. The CDR3 is 11 amino acids. Between the trimmed V and J ends, which lost 7 bases and 5 bases, there was a span of 11 bases. The receptor's source is a man younger than 35 in good health. The specimen sequenced was blood. The chain couples TRBV29-1 to TRBJ2-5; a possible D gene is TRBD1 (5 bases). For the CDR3, the DNA is TGCAGCGGGGCAGGGTGGGAGACCCAGTACTTC. Protein: CSGAGWETQYF. Drawing the rest from reference TRBV29-1 and TRBJ2-5, the complete variable domain is SAVISQKPSRDICQRGTSLTIQCQVDSQVTMMFWYRQQPGQSLTLIATANQGSEATYESGFVIDKFPISRPNLTFSTLTVSNMSPEDSSIYLCSGAGWETQYFGPGTRLLVL.